A single sample gave rise to the 15 T cell receptor beta chains below, sequenced in a study of cytomegalovirus exposure and HLA in healthy donors. Primers: 60 Vbeta forward and 13 Jbeta reverse. The data were produced by immunoSEQ multiplex PCR, yet TCRdb's version contains in-frame clones alone and is incomplete. The sample includes 150,000 to 200,000 clones, roughly 75% seen only once; the top ten take roughly 7.6%. The sequenced sample was PBMCs. All receptors come from a woman aged 40 to 50 in good health and CMV-seropositive.

The chain links TRBV28 to TRBJ1-2; 8 positions agree with TRBD1. Trimming cost V 5 bases and J 6 bases; bases outside gene matches: 11. From germline, CDR1 is MDHEN and CDR2 SYDVKM. This CDR3 contains 15 residues. The CDR3: CASSVQRQGLNGYTF. DNA for the CDR3: TGTGCCAGCAGTGTCCAACGACAGGGGCTAAATGGCTACACCTTC.

The chain couples TRBV5-1 to TRBJ2-7; D not certain. Trimming left V 4 bases short and J 2 bases short, with 13 bases between. The CDR3 spans 14 residues. Germline values: CDR1 SGHRS, CDR2 YFSETQ. CDR3 nucleotide sequence: TGCGCCAGCAGCCCCGGCGGCGCACCCTACGAGCAGTACTTC. Its protein product is CASSPGGAPYEQYF.

V usage is TRBV5-1 and J usage is TRBJ2-3; possible D gene TRBD1, 5 bases. CDR3 length: 13 residues. V was cut by 4 bases and J by 2 bases, with 8 bases left in between. CDR1 and CDR2 (germline): SGHRS, YFSETQ. The CDR3 sequence is CASSRQITDTQYF. CDR3 DNA: TGCGCCAGCAGCCGACAGATCACAGATACGCAGTATTTT. Full variable domain (remainder filled in from reference TRBV5-1 and TRBJ2-3): KAGVTQTPRYLIKTRGQQVTLSCSPISGHRSVSWYQQTPGQGLQFLFEYFSETQRNKGNFPGRFSGRQFSNSRSEMNVSTLELGDSALYLCASSRQITDTQYFGPGTRLTVL.

The J gene is TRBJ2-3, the V gene TRBV9; 10 bases match TRBD2. The V gene end was trimmed by 3 bases and the J gene end by 2 bases; junction bases not matched to a gene: 3. Germline CDR1 reads SGDLS; CDR2 reads YYNGEE. The CDR3 totals 15 residues. The CDR3 here is CASSASGGYTDTQYF. CDR3 DNA: TGTGCCAGCAGCGCTAGCGGGGGATACACAGATACGCAGTATTTT.

The chain is built from TRBV4-1 and TRBJ1-4; 9 positions match TRBD1. Germline V CDR1 and CDR2: MGHRA, YSYEKL. V trimming: 5 bases; J trimming: 5 bases; junction bases outside the gene matches: 6. There are 15 residues in the CDR3. The CDR3 reads CASSTHGTGNEKLFF. In DNA, the CDR3 is TGCGCCAGCAGCACCCACGGGACAGGGAATGAAAAACTGTTTTTT.

This sequence joins TRBV5-6 and TRBJ2-2; D possibly corresponds to TRBD2 (5 bases). The V and J ends lost 1 base and 8 bases respectively, with 12 bases between them. This CDR3 is built from 14 residues. CDR1 SGHDT and CDR2 YYEEEE come from the germline V gene. The CDR3 DNA follows: TGTGCCAGCAGCTTGCTGAGGGCCCCGGGGGAGCTGTTTTTT. As protein: CASSLLRAPGELFF.

In its sample, this clone was seen a few times. V usage is TRBV9 and J usage is TRBJ2-5; D call uncertain. Trimming stripped 8 bases from V and 3 bases from J, with 17 bases between. From germline, CDR1 is SGDLS and CDR2 YYNGEE. CDR3 length: 14 residues. Written as DNA, the CDR3 is TGTGCCAGTGGCGAGGAAGGTGAGAAAGAGACCCAGTACTTC. Translation gives CASGEEGEKETQYF. Full variable domain (outside the CDR3, taken from reference TRBV9 and TRBJ2-5): DSGVTQTPKHLITATGQRVTLRCSPRSGDLSVYWYQQSLDQGLQFLIQYYNGEERAKGNILERFSAQQFPDLHSELNLSSLELGDSALYFCASGEEGEKETQYFGPGTRLLVL.

This clone was found a few times. The chain joins TRBV4-1 to TRBJ2-5; D is perhaps TRBD1 (6 bases). The CDR3 loop spans 15 amino acids. The V end lost 0 bases, the J end lost 3 bases, and 11 bases lay between the germline ends. Germline V gene lookup returns CDR1 MGHRA and CDR2 YSYEKL. In nucleotides, the CDR3 is TGCGCCAGCAGCCAAGAGTGGGCAGGGGAAGAGACCCAGTACTTC. This encodes CASSQEWAGEETQYF.

In DNA form, the CDR3 reads TGTGCCAGCAGTTTATCTATCCCCACAGATACGCAGTATTTT. Its translation is CASSLSIPTDTQYF. V gene TRBV28 combines with J gene TRBJ2-3; D is unresolved. CDR1 and CDR2 from the germline V gene are MDHEN and SYDVKM. The V end lost 1 base, the J end lost 2 bases, and 7 bases lay between the germline ends. The length of the CDR3 is 14 residues.

The rearrangement joins TRBV5-1 to TRBJ2-7, with 8 positions matching TRBD1. V lost 1 base, J lost 6 bases, and 9 bases stayed unmatched. The CDR3 is made up of 15 amino acids. Per germline, CDR1 SGHRS and CDR2 YFSETQ. CDR3 protein: CASSLMGQGASEQYF. CDR3 DNA: TGCGCCAGCAGCTTGATGGGGCAGGGGGCCTCCGAGCAGTACTTC.

The chain is built from TRBV6-5 and TRBJ1-2; 10 positions agree with TRBD1. CDR1 and CDR2 (germline): MNHEY, SVGAGI. The CDR3 consists of 13 residues. The ends lost 5 bases at V and 8 bases at J; junction bases unmatched: 5. CDR3 sequence reads: CASSPGTGVGYTF. The CDR3 nucleotides read TGTGCCAGCAGTCCCGGGACAGGGGTCGGCTACACCTTC.

This clone appeared once. This CDR3 reads CASSSLQSTGQGARETQYF. The CDR3 nucleotides are TGTGCCAGTAGTTCCTTACAGTCGACAGGGCAGGGCGCAAGGGAGACCCAGTACTTC. The genes are TRBV19 and TRBJ2-5; 7 nucleotides align to TRBD1. In germline, CDR1 is LNHDA, CDR2 SQIVND (reference sequence). The V and J ends lost 5 bases and 5 bases, in that order; junction bases with no gene match: 23. This CDR3 has 19 amino acids.

This rearrangement joins TRBV19 to TRBJ1-3; perhaps TRBD1 as D (5 bases). V lost 5 bases and J 2 bases, leaving 10 bases between the germline ends. CDR3 length: 14 residues. Per germline, CDR1 LNHDA and CDR2 SQIVND (reference sequence). The CDR3 loop is CASSRGEAGNTIYF. The CDR3 DNA sequence: TGTGCCAGTAGTCGGGGGGAAGCTGGAAACACCATATATTTT.

V gene TRBV5-6 combines with J gene TRBJ2-3; 11 bases match TRBD1. J gave up 5 bases and V 2 bases, and 4 bases lay outside the gene matches. This CDR3 is built from 15 residues. Germline V lookup: CDR1 SGHDT, CDR2 YYEEEE. The DNA for the CDR3 is TGTGCCAGCAGCTTCGGACAGGGGGCACAAGATACGCAGTATTTT. It specifies CASSFGQGAQDTQYF.

This sequence joins TRBV19 and TRBJ1-5; 8 bases match TRBD1. The CDR3 is made up of 14 amino acids. After removal of 4 bases from V and 6 bases from J, the junction contained 5 bases not matched to a gene. Germline-derived CDR1 and CDR2 are LNHDA and SQIVND (reference sequence). The CDR3 DNA reads as TGTGCCAGTAGTAAGGACAGGGAACCTCAGCCCCAGCATTTT. Encoded protein: CASSKDREPQPQHF.